Each of the 31 T cell receptor beta chains below was sequenced from the same sample in a study of human T cells and chemical hapten exposure. Each CDR3 protein gets one entry after TCRdb re-called the RACE reads with MiXCR. The table includes about 49,000 distinct CDR3 sequences, around 9.3% detected once. Time point given: patch test 1, 2 weeks after DPC sensitization. As to treatment: therapeutic diphenylcyclopropenone sensitization with weekly scalp DPC. The source material was whole blood, sampled in connection with sensitization to the hapten diphenylcyclopropenone (DPC). These receptors all come from a woman in her 50s with alopecia areata. Some clones in this sample may be carry-over from other donors' samples.

This clonotype was counted only a few times. The chain is built from TRBV7-9 and TRBJ1-1; 7 nucleotides match TRBD1. This CDR3 region has 14 residues. Germline V gives CDR1 SEHNR, CDR2 FQNEAQ (reference sequence). Trimming took 6 bases from V and 2 from J; bases not matched to a gene: 6. CDR3 coding DNA: TGTGCCAGCAGTCGGACAGGTGGAAACACTGAAGCTTTCTTT. Translated: CASSRTGGNTEAFF.

In the case of this clonotype: It may be a read error: a sequence one base away is much more abundant. V is TRBV7-7 and J is TRBJ2-3, with D possibly matching TRBD2 (6 bases). CDR3 length: 15 amino acids. V dropped 5 bases and J dropped 2 bases, with 14 bases sitting between them. Per germline, CDR1 SSHAT and CDR2 FNYEAQ (reference sequence). CDR3 coding DNA: TGTGCCAGCAGCCTTATAGGACTATCCACAGATACGCAGTATTTT. Protein sequence: CASSLIGLSTDTQYF.

This clonotype was recorded at least ten times. The chain uses TRBV10-1 and TRBJ2-7; D is possibly TRBD2 (5 bases). V lost 3 bases to trimming and J lost 0 bases, with 15 bases between them. In germline, CDR1 is WNHNN, CDR2 SYGVQD (reference sequence). This CDR3 is built from 16 residues. CDR3 sequence reads: CASSDFASQSSYEQYF. CDR3 nucleotide sequence: TGCGCCAGCAGTGACTTTGCTAGCCAGAGCTCCTACGAGCAGTACTTC.

Concerning this clonotype itself: A much larger clone lies one base from this, so it may be a read error. The chain links TRBV11-1 to TRBJ2-7; the D is unclear. Trimming took 5 bases from V and 0 from J, leaving 11 bases between them. CDR3 length: 14 amino acids. CDR1 is SGHAT and CDR2 is FQDESV in the germline V gene (reference sequence). The CDR3 protein is CASSRMVSSYEQYF. In DNA form, the CDR3 reads TGTGCCAGCAGCCGGATGGTGTCCTCCTACGAGCAGTACTTC.

The sample holds a few counts of this clonotype. The rearrangement joins TRBV27 to TRBJ1-2, with D unclear. Trimming pared 5 bases from V and 1 base from J, leaving 11 bases between. Per germline, CDR1 MNHEY and CDR2 SMNVEV (reference sequence). The CDR3 sequence is 14 residues long. The CDR3, as DNA: TGTGCCAGCAGTCCCGCCGATAGTAACTATGGCTACACCTTC. Translated: CASSPADSNYGYTF.

This clonotype came up many times. The chain links TRBV20-1 to TRBJ2-3; TRBD2 agrees at 8 bases. V trimming: 1 base; J trimming: 2 bases; junction bases outside the gene matches: 11. The CDR3 is made up of 17 amino acids. Germline V gene lookup returns CDR1 DFQATT and CDR2 SNEGSKA (reference sequence). CDR3 in DNA: TGCAGTGCTAGAGTTCTGTGGGGTAGCGGGGACACAGATACGCAGTATTTT. Residues: CSARVLWGSGDTDTQYF.

This clonotype was detected many times. This CDR3 reads CSVEAGNGNTIYF. The CDR3 region has the DNA TGCAGCGTTGAAGCGGGGAATGGAAACACCATATATTTT. J is TRBJ1-3 and V is TRBV29-1, with D unclear. The ends were cut back, 1 base at V and 3 bases at J, with 7 bases in the middle. There are 13 residues in the CDR3. The germline CDR1 and CDR2 sequences are SQVTM and ANQGSEA.

In its sample, this clonotype was seen a few times. At one end the junction does not follow the germline gene, possibly because of a read error. The CDR3 sequence is CVSTPLAGGDNEQFF. CDR3 bases: TGTGTCAGCACGCCTCTAGCGGGAGGCGACAATGAGCAGTTCTTC. This chain uses TRBV7-9 with TRBJ2-1; the match to TRBD2 covers 11 bases. The CDR3 extends over 15 amino acids. Germline lookup yields CDR1 SEHNR and CDR2 FQNEAQ (reference sequence). The full variable domain, completed using reference TRBV7-9 and TRBJ2-1, is DTGVSQNPRHKITKRGQNVTFRCDPISEHNRLYWYRQTLGQGPEFLTYFQNEAQLEKSRLLSDRFSAERPKGSFSTLEIQRTEQGDSAMYLCVSTPLAGGDNEQFFGPGTRLTVL.

The J gene is TRBJ2-1, the V gene TRBV20-1; TRBD2 matches at 10 bases. From germline, CDR1 is DFQATT and CDR2 SNEGSKA (reference sequence). The CDR3 covers 15 residues. The V gene end was trimmed by 8 bases and the J gene end by 4 bases; junction bases not matched to a gene: 11. CDR3 loop: CSPRAGGTDYNEQFF. CDR3 nucleotide sequence: TGCAGTCCACGAGCGGGGGGGACCGATTACAATGAGCAGTTCTTC.

V and J are TRBV6-5 and TRBJ1-1; D is uncertain. This CDR3 region has 13 residues. V lost 2 bases to trimming and J lost 1 base, with 5 bases between them. Germline lookup yields CDR1 MNHEY and CDR2 SVGAGI. The CDR3 sequence is CASSYIGNTEAFF. CDR3 DNA sequence: TGTGCCAGCAGTTACATTGGGAACACTGAAGCTTTCTTT.

This clonotype has a count of ten or more. The chain carries TRBV6-6 and TRBJ2-3, with TRBD2 matching over 14 bases. The CDR3 loop spans 15 amino acids. In germline, CDR1 is MNHNY, CDR2 SVGAGI (reference sequence). The ends lost 5 bases at V and 6 bases at J; junction bases unmatched: 4. The CDR3: CASSRTSGRMDTQYF. The CDR3 DNA reads as TGTGCCAGCAGTCGGACTAGCGGGAGGATGGATACGCAGTATTTT.

Regarding this clonotype: Being one base from a much bigger clone, this may be a read error. The chain has TRBV29-1 and TRBJ2-7; TRBD1 matches at 12 bases. The CDR3 runs 13 residues. Germline V gene sequence: CDR1 SQVTM, CDR2 ANQGSEA. The CDR3 sequence: CSVEGQGAAERYF. CDR3 sequence (DNA): TGCAGCGTTGAGGGACAGGGGGCGGCCGAGCGGTACTTC.

This clonotype occurred many times. The rearrangement joins TRBV20-1 to TRBJ2-6, with TRBD1 matching 8 bases. V dropped 3 bases and J dropped 4; count of bases not matched to a gene: 2. Germline values: CDR1 DFQATT, CDR2 SNEGSKA (reference sequence). This CDR3 has 14 amino acids. CDR3 in DNA: TGCAGTGCTAGGACAGGGGCCGGGGCCAACGTCCTGACTTTC. Translated: CSARTGAGANVLTF.

At least ten counts were recorded for this clonotype. The rearrangement uses TRBV15 and TRBJ2-1, with D uncertain. Germline values: CDR1 LNHNV, CDR2 YYDKDF (reference sequence). V lost 4 bases to trimming and J lost 12 bases, with 19 bases between them. This CDR3 region has 14 residues. DNA for the CDR3: TGTGCCACCAGCATCGCCACGCGGCAGGCTGGGCAGTTCTTC. Protein product: CATSIATRQAGQFF.

In this sample, this clonotype turned up many times. J is TRBJ1-4 and V is TRBV7-9; weak D call: TRBD1 (6 bases). V gave up 1 base and J gave up 4 bases, with 10 bases separating them. Germline V gene data show CDR1 as SEHNR and CDR2 as FQNEAQ (reference sequence). The CDR3 sequence is 15 residues long. CDR3 DNA sequence: TGTGCCAGCAGCTTAGAGGGGGGACATAATGAAAAACTGTTTTTT. It is translated as CASSLEGGHNEKLFF.

On this clonotype: A much larger clone differs from this one at a single base, so this may be a read error. The V call is TRBV24-1, the J call TRBJ1-2; 9 bases are shared with TRBD1. CDR1 is KGHDR and CDR2 is SFDVKD in the germline V gene. The CDR3 loop spans 14 amino acids. CDR3 nucleotide sequence: TGTGCCACCAGTGATTTGAACAGGGGGCAAGGCTTCACCTTC. The encoded protein is CATSDLNRGQGFTF.

This clonotype was picked up many times. This chain connects TRBV10-2 to TRBJ2-5; possible D gene TRBD2, 5 bases. The CDR3 contains 15 residues. Trimming stripped 5 bases from V and 5 bases from J, with 18 bases between. Germline V CDR1 and CDR2: WSHSY, SAAADI. The CDR3 DNA reads TGCGCCAGCAGTCCAACTTTCCAGACGGGGGAGACCCAGTACTTC. Translated: CASSPTFQTGETQYF.

This clonotype was seen repeatedly, ten times or more. The chain employs TRBV20-1 and TRBJ1-2; D unclear. Germline V gives CDR1 DFQATT, CDR2 SNEGSKA (reference sequence). Trimming removed 5 bases from V and 3 bases from J, with 10 bases in between. The CDR3 covers 12 residues. The CDR3 DNA is TGCAGTGCTTGGACGTCGTACTATGGCTACACCTTC. It translates to CSAWTSYYGYTF.

This clonotype was recorded at least ten times. The CDR3 nucleotides are TGCAGCGTTAATCCTGATGAGCAGTTCTTC. Its protein product is CSVNPDEQFF. J is TRBJ2-1 and V is TRBV29-1; D unclear. The CDR3 length is 10 residues. Trimming took off 5 bases at V and 8 bases at J, with 7 bases between the two ends. The V gene's germline CDR1 is SQVTM and CDR2 ANQGSEA.

This clonotype was detected ten times or more. The chain employs TRBV10-2 and TRBJ1-5, with D possibly matching TRBD1 (5 bases). V gave up 6 bases and J gave up 1 base, with 7 bases separating them. CDR1 WSHSY and CDR2 SAAADI come from the germline V gene. The CDR3 is made up of 13 amino acids. The CDR3 DNA sequence: TGCGCCAGCAGGGACAACAGCAATCAGCCCCAGCATTTT. It encodes CASRDNSNQPQHF.

This clonotype showed up many times. This chain connects TRBV2 to TRBJ1-5; no reliable D call. CDR1 is SNHLY and CDR2 is FYNNEI in the germline V gene. This CDR3 is built from 13 residues. Trimming shortened V by 8 bases and J by 0 bases, and 8 bases separated the two germline ends. The CDR3 loop reads CASGEYSNQPQHF. The DNA for the CDR3 is TGTGCCAGCGGGGAGTATAGCAATCAGCCCCAGCATTTT.

This clonotype turned up a few times. The CDR3 protein is CASTGGRASTDTQYF. For the CDR3, the DNA is TGCGCCAGCACCGGCGGCAGGGCTAGCACAGATACGCAGTATTTT. V is TRBV5-1 and J is TRBJ2-3, with D perhaps TRBD1 (5 bases). The V and J ends lost 6 bases and 0 bases respectively, with 14 bases between them. The CDR3 covers 15 residues. CDR1 is SGHRS, CDR2 YFSETQ, per germline.

The gene calls are TRBV6-5 and TRBJ1-1; TRBD1 aligns across 7 bases. There are 16 residues in the CDR3. Germline-derived CDR1 and CDR2 are MNHEY and SVGAGI. V was clipped by 0 bases and J by 3 bases; unmatched bases: 7. CDR3 in DNA: TGTGCCAGCAGTTACTCGTCGACAGGGAAGGACACTGAAGCTTTCTTT. Protein sequence: CASSYSSTGKDTEAFF.

The V call is TRBV29-1, the J call TRBJ2-3; 10 nucleotides agree with TRBD2. The junction had 8 bases not matched to a gene; V was cut back by 4 bases and J by 4 bases. This CDR3 contains 15 residues. Germline V gives CDR1 SQVTM, CDR2 ANQGSEA. The CDR3 bases are TGCAGCGTTGGTGGCCCTAGCGGGAGCGCAGATACGCAGTATTTT. Its protein product is CSVGGPSGSADTQYF.

The chain links TRBV5-5 to TRBJ2-2, with D tentatively TRBD1 (6 bases). V was cut by 2 bases and J by 7 bases, with 12 bases left in between. Germline assignment: CDR1 SGHKS and CDR2 YYEKEE (reference sequence). The CDR3 length is 14 residues. CDR3: CASSFQGQVGELFF. CDR3 bases: TGTGCCAGCAGCTTCCAGGGGCAGGTCGGGGAGCTGTTTTTT.

This clonotype appeared many times. The chain joins TRBV7-2 to TRBJ2-1; D is undetermined. Germline V gives CDR1 SGHTA, CDR2 FQGNSA. V shed 5 bases and J shed 5 bases, with 13 bases lying between them. This CDR3 comprises 14 residues. CDR3 region: CASSGRSPDNEQFF. The CDR3 bases are TGTGCCAGCAGCGGTCGGTCGCCAGACAATGAGCAGTTCTTC.

This clonotype showed up just a few times. The gene calls are TRBV29-1 and TRBJ1-1; no definite D call. The CDR3 has 13 amino acids. Trimming took 7 bases from V and 3 from J, leaving 15 bases between them. The germline V gene has CDR1 SQVTM and CDR2 ANQGSEA. The CDR3 sequence: CSASRATDTEAFF. The CDR3 DNA follows: TGCAGCGCCAGTAGGGCAACGGACACTGAAGCTTTCTTT.

This clonotype has just a few counts. V is TRBV2 and J is TRBJ2-4, with D uncertain. Per germline, CDR1 SNHLY and CDR2 FYNNEI. This CDR3 is built from 12 residues. V was clipped by 6 bases and J by 8 bases, with 11 bases between them. CDR3 DNA: TGTGCCAGCAGCAAAGGGTTGGACATTCAGTACTTC. The encoded protein is CASSKGLDIQYF.

As for this clonotype: It may be a read error: a sequence one base away is much more abundant. The CDR3 end shows no conserved phenylalanine or tryptophan, and so a read error is likely. The chain uses TRBV29-1 and TRBJ2-1, with 7 bases matching TRBD2. V shed 0 bases and J 9 bases; nucleotides not matched to a gene: 5. CDR3 length: 13 residues. CDR1 and CDR2 from the germline V gene are SQVTM and ANQGSEA. CDR3 sequence (DNA): TGCAGCGTTGAAGAATTGAGCGGGACTGAGCAGTTCTCC. Amino acid sequence: CSVEELSGTEQFS.

In its sample, this clonotype was seen many times. This rearrangement joins TRBV7-6 to TRBJ2-1; 7 positions agree with TRBD1. The length of the CDR3 is 15 residues. The germline V gene encodes CDR1 SGHVS and CDR2 FNYEAQ. V was clipped by 4 bases and J by 1 base; unmatched bases: 4. The CDR3: CASSSGQDSYNEQFF. CDR3 nucleotides: TGTGCCAGCAGCTCCGGACAGGATTCCTACAATGAGCAGTTCTTC.

The sample holds many counts of this clonotype. The rearrangement links TRBV20-1 to TRBJ2-1; 11 nucleotides agree with TRBD2. CDR1 DFQATT and CDR2 SNEGSKA come from the germline V gene (reference sequence). The CDR3 has 15 residues. J was trimmed by 7 bases and V by 4 bases; bases with no gene match: 9. The CDR3 is CSANPSGRPGNEQFF. DNA of the CDR3: TGCAGTGCTAACCCTAGCGGGAGGCCGGGAAATGAGCAGTTCTTC.